A selection of T cell receptor beta chains follows, all from one sample in a study of T cell responses to AZD1222 COVID-19 vaccine. Assay used: immunoSEQ multiplex PCR; TCRdb lists only in-frame clones, some missing. Here the sample spans 150,000 or so clones, 70% to 90% being singletons. Specimen: peripheral blood, collected on day 0 of AZD1222 vaccination. The receptors were sampled from an adult in good health. Both conserved end residues are trimmed from each CDR3. The order of the fields is V gene, CDR3 protein.

v_call: TRBV4-1
cdr3_aa: ASSDEIWGYT

v_call: TRBV10-3
cdr3_aa: AISGRAENEQF

v_call: TRBV6-6
cdr3_aa: ASSRLVTGVVGNQPQH

v_call: TRBV7-3
cdr3_aa: ASSPSGRGADTQY

v_call: TRBV2
cdr3_aa: ASSERHGYT

v_call: TRBV11-2
cdr3_aa: ASSRAGADLYNEQF

v_call: TRBV5-6
cdr3_aa: ASSLARRMNTEAF

v_call: TRBV7-2
cdr3_aa: ASSRGGEETQY

v_call: TRBV21-1
cdr3_aa: ASSKRSGSNETQY

v_call: TRBV10-3
cdr3_aa: AISPGRSSGNTIY

v_call: TRBV12-5
cdr3_aa: ASGLRTSGTDGYTQY

v_call: TRBV28
cdr3_aa: ASRSREVNQPQH

v_call: TRBV12-3/TRBV12-4
cdr3_aa: ASSPRGNEQY

v_call: TRBV28
cdr3_aa: ASSLWGGALH

v_call: TRBV28
cdr3_aa: ASSLWTGTGNGNTIY

v_call: TRBV15
cdr3_aa: ATSRIGLAGAEQY

v_call: TRBV7-2
cdr3_aa: ASSLGLAGVSGELF

v_call: TRBV29-1
cdr3_aa: SARQGAYEQY

v_call: TRBV9
cdr3_aa: ASSPTGGPNEKLF

v_call: TRBV7-9
cdr3_aa: ASSSGGADKRGEQY

v_call: TRBV7-2
cdr3_aa: ASSLVFGGRRNTIY

v_call: TRBV28
cdr3_aa: ASRRPGLTLNEQF

v_call: TRBV7-3
cdr3_aa: ASSKSTLGNSPLH

v_call: TRBV3-1/TRBV3-2
cdr3_aa: ASSATRNSNQPQH

v_call: TRBV6-1
cdr3_aa: ASSEGGRSNSPLH

v_call: TRBV10-3
cdr3_aa: AISESWGGDEKLF

v_call: TRBV28
cdr3_aa: ASSLSGRHEQF

v_call: TRBV7-8
cdr3_aa: ASSPQGSGKHYEQY

v_call: TRBV28
cdr3_aa: ASIPGRGAYEQY

v_call: TRBV7-3
cdr3_aa: ASSSTGTDTQY

v_call: TRBV13
cdr3_aa: ASSARDRWVDEQF

v_call: TRBV5-1
cdr3_aa: ASSFAGQGTDTQY

v_call: TRBV28
cdr3_aa: ASSARRISYNEQF

v_call: TRBV19
cdr3_aa: ASRQLATHEQY

v_call: TRBV3-1/TRBV3-2
cdr3_aa: ASSHQGYTEAF

v_call: TRBV25-1
cdr3_aa: ASTQPPFTEAF

v_call: TRBV30
cdr3_aa: AWGPRGLQPQH

v_call: TRBV7-9
cdr3_aa: AILTGANVLT

v_call: TRBV19
cdr3_aa: ASSNRVRNTEAF

v_call: TRBV28
cdr3_aa: ASWDRTSSYEQY

v_call: TRBV28
cdr3_aa: ASSSFRGYT

v_call: TRBV28
cdr3_aa: ASSLAGTGYRGEQF

v_call: TRBV18
cdr3_aa: ASSPRQATEAF

v_call: TRBV28
cdr3_aa: ASSSPGQGFYGYT

v_call: TRBV28
cdr3_aa: ASIPRGGTQY

v_call: TRBV7-2
cdr3_aa: ASSFSSGGPYEQY

v_call: TRBV19
cdr3_aa: ASSIGHADEQF

v_call: TRBV7-3
cdr3_aa: ASSPPGAGVYNEQF

v_call: TRBV6-4
cdr3_aa: ASSQDRAAYNEQF

v_call: TRBV7-6
cdr3_aa: ASSLDANTEAF

v_call: TRBV12-3/TRBV12-4
cdr3_aa: ASSFLIEQF

v_call: TRBV18
cdr3_aa: ASSQRRDRENTGELF

v_call: TRBV7-9
cdr3_aa: SLSDTEAF

v_call: TRBV27
cdr3_aa: ASSRWDTGNEQF

v_call: TRBV9
cdr3_aa: ASSPRAGGYGQETQY

v_call: TRBV3-1/TRBV3-2
cdr3_aa: ASSRRATNEKLF

v_call: TRBV5-4
cdr3_aa: ASSGGRDYEQY